This TCR beta chain was sequenced in a study of OX40 agonist ivuxolimab in advanced cancers. As for the study in general: An agonistic human IgG2 monoclonal antibody against OX40 (CD134) was given. The mean age was approximately 60 years, ranging from about 23 to 85, with 65% to 90% of participants male.

Study outcomes and limitations: More expanded clones were seen, on average, in CD8+ T cells than in CD4+.

This clone is termed medium-sized. Its antigen remains unidentified. Assay used: immunoSEQ multiplex PCR; TCRdb lists only in-frame clones, some missing. Here the sample spans 70,000 to 90,000 clones, less than 90% being singletons. The junction had 5 bases not matched to a gene; V was cut back by 5 bases and J by 8 bases. From germline, CDR1 is SGHTA and CDR2 FQGNSA. The CDR3 runs 14 residues. Sequencing used CD4+ or CD8+ T cells sorted from blood, obtained in a trial of the OX40 agonist ivuxolimab. This clonotype was sampled from an adult with an advanced solid tumor such as melanoma, head and neck, liver or kidney cancer. This sequence joins TRBV7-2 and TRBJ2-1, with 11 bases matching TRBD2. The CDR3 here is CASSPPGLADEQFF. As DNA, the CDR3 is TGTGCCAGCAGCCCCCCGGGACTAGCGGATGAGCAGTTCTTC. Variable domain in full (rest from reference TRBV7-2 and TRBJ2-1): GAGVSQSPSNKVTEKGKDVELRCDPISGHTALYWYRQSLGQGLEFLIYFQGNSAPDKSGLPSDRFSAERTGGSVSTLTIQRTQQEDSAVYLCASSPPGLADEQFFGPGTRLTVL.